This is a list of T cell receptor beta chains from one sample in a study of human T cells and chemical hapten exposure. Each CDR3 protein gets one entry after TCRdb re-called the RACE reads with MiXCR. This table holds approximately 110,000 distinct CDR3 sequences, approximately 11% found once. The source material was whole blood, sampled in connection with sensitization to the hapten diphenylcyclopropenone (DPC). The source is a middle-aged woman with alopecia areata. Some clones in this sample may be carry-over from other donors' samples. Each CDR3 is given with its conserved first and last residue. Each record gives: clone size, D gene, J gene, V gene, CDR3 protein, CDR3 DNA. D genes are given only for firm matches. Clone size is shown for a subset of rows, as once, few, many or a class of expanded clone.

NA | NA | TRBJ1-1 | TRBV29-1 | CSVDKGNTEAFF | TGCAGCGTTGACAAGGGGAACACTGAAGCTTTCTTT
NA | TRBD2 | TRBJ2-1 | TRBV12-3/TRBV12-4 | CASSLADSYNEQFF | TGTGCCAGCAGCCTAGCGGACTCCTACAATGAGCAGTTCTTC
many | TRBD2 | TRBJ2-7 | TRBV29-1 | CVAGTSGSYEQYF | TGCGTTGCCGGGACTAGCGGATCCTACGAGCAGTACTTC
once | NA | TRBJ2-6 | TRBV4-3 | CASSPRLGDSSGANVLTF | TGCGCCAGCAGCCCCCGGTTGGGGGACTCCTCTGGGGCCAACGTCCTGACTTTC
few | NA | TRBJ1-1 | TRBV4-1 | CASSQGLNTLNTEAFF | TGCGCCAGCAGCCAAGGTTTGAACACTTTGAACACTGAAGCTTTCTTT
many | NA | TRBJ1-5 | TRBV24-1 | CATRPTTINQPQHF | TGTGCCACCCGACCGACGACCATAAATCAGCCCCAGCATTTT
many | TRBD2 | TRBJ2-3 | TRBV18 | CASTPGLAGAVTDTQYF | TGTGCCAGCACCCCGGGCTTAGCGGGGGCCGTCACAGATACGCAGTATTTT
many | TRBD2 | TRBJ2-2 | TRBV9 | CASSPPGTRINPAYTGELFF | TGTGCCAGCAGCCCCCCCGGGACTAGAATTAACCCAGCGTACACCGGGGAGCTGTTTTTT
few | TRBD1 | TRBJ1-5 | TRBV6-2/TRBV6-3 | CASSPGGYSNQPQHF | TGTGCCAGCAGCCCAGGGGGATATAGCAATCAGCCCCAGCATTTT
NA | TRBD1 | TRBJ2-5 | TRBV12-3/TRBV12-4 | CASSFPPRGTGNQETQYF | TGTGCCAGCAGTTTTCCCCCAAGAGGGACAGGGAATCAAGAGACCCAGTACTTC
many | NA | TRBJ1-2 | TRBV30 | CAWSARYGYTF | TGTGCCTGGAGTGCTCGCTATGGCTACACCTTC
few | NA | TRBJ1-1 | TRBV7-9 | CASSKYQGMNTEAFF | TGTGCCAGCAGCAAATACCAGGGGATGAACACTGAAGCTTTCTTT
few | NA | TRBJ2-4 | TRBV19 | CASTLPGVDIQYF | TGTGCCAGTACCCTCCCAGGTGTGGACATTCAGTACTTC
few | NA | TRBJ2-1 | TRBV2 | CASSDWTYNEQFF | TGTGCCAGCAGTGATTGGACCTACAATGAGCAGTTCTTC
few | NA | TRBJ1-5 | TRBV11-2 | CASSWEGNTPQHF | TGTGCCAGCAGTTGGGAGGGGAATACGCCCCAGCATTTT
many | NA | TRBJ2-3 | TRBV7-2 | CASSLPGTLGSQYF | TGTGCCAGCAGCCTCCCCGGGACCCTTGGTTCGCAGTATTTT
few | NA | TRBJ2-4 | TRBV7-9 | CASSWTMAKNIQYF | TGTGCCAGCAGCTGGACAATGGCCAAAAACATTCAGTACTTC
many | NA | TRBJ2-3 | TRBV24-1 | CATSDLDPSQTQYF | TGTGCCACCAGTGATTTGGACCCCTCCCAGACGCAGTATTTT
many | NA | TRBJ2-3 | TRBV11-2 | CASSSTGLPTDTQYF | TGTGCCAGCAGCTCGACAGGACTCCCCACAGATACGCAGTATTTT
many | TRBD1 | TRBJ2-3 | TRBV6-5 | CASRKQGARADTQYF | TGTGCCAGCAGGAAGCAGGGGGCGCGCGCAGATACGCAGTATTTT
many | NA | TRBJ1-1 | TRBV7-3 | CASSLTGLTEAFF | TGTGCCAGCAGCTTAACAGGGTTGACTGAAGCTTTCTTT
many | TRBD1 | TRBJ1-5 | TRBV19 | CASNTGGVNQPQHF | TGTGCCAGTAACACAGGGGGCGTCAATCAGCCCCAGCATTTT
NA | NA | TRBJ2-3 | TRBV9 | CASSPGDITDTQYF | TGTGCCAGCAGCCCAGGGGACATCACAGATACGCAGTATTTT
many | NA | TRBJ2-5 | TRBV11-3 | CASSRANGETQYF | TGTGCCAGCAGCCGAGCCAACGGAGAGACCCAGTACTTC